The 8 T cell receptor beta chains given below trace back to one sample, sequenced in a study of blood T cell repertoires in COVID-19. Sequencing used immunoSEQ multiplex PCR; TCRdb keeps in-frame clones, though not all of them. The sample records fewer than 65,000 clones, around 90% being singletons. The source material was peripheral blood. The origin of the receptors is a woman aged 60-75 years with active or convalescent COVID-19.

The chain couples TRBV5-5 to TRBJ1-2, with 11 bases fitting TRBD1. V was clipped by 0 bases and J by 2 bases; unmatched bases: 12. Germline V gene lookup returns CDR1 SGHKS and CDR2 YYEKEE (reference sequence). The CDR3 has 19 residues. The CDR3 sequence is CASSLAPSSRTGGNYGYTF. CDR3 nucleotide sequence: TGTGCCAGCAGCTTGGCCCCCAGTTCCCGGACAGGGGGCAACTATGGCTACACCTTC. The full variable domain, in which reference TRBV5-5 and TRBJ1-2 provide the parts outside the CDR3, is DAGVTQSPTHLIKTRGQQVTLRCSPISGHKSVSWYQQVLGQGPQFIFQYYEKEERGRGNFPDRFSARQFPNYSSELNVNALLLGDSALYLCASSLAPSSRTGGNYGYTFGSGTRLTVV.

CDR3: CASSLDLGGSGANVLTF. CDR3 bases: TGTGCCAGCAGCTTAGATCTAGGGGGATCCGGGGCCAACGTCCTGACTTTC. The chain couples TRBV11-2 to TRBJ2-6, with D maybe TRBD1 (6 bases). Deletions cut 0 bases from V and 4 bases from J, with 13 bases between. The germline gives CDR1 SGHAT, CDR2 FQNNGV. The CDR3 consists of 17 residues. Based on the CDR3 plus reference TRBV11-2 and TRBJ2-6, the full variable domain is EAGVAQSPRYKIIEKRQSVAFWCNPISGHATLYWYQQILGQGPKLLIQFQNNGVVDDSQLPKDRFSAERLKGVDSTLKIQPAKLEDSAVYLCASSLDLGGSGANVLTFGAGSRLTVL.

The chain combines TRBV7-2 with TRBJ1-3; a weak D match, TRBD1 (6 bases). The germline CDR1 and CDR2 sequences are SGHTA and FQGNSA. Trimming cost V 2 bases and J 2 bases, with 10 bases left between them. This CDR3 contains 15 residues. The CDR3: CASSLSRGAGNTIYF. In DNA form, the CDR3 reads TGTGCCAGCAGCTTAAGCAGGGGAGCTGGAAACACCATATATTTT.

The chain uses TRBV29-1 and TRBJ2-3; no clear D gene. Trimming shortened V by 0 bases and J by 3 bases, and 7 bases separated the two germline ends. Germline V gives CDR1 SQVTM, CDR2 ANQGSEA. This CDR3 region has 13 residues. CDR3 bases: TGCAGCGTTGAAGAGTCGAGGACAGATACGCAGTATTTT. Protein: CSVEESRTDTQYF.

The rearrangement uses TRBV11-1 and TRBJ2-2; D gene uncertain. CDR1 SGHAT and CDR2 FQDESV come from the germline V gene (reference sequence). The CDR3 has 14 amino acids. V was cut by 5 bases and J by 2 bases, with 9 bases left in between. CDR3 nucleotide sequence: TGTGCCAGCAGCCCCTGGAGAAACACCGGGGAGCTGTTTTTT. Its translation: CASSPWRNTGELFF.

CDR3: CASRTQQGNQPQHF. In DNA, the CDR3 is TGTGCCAGCAGAACTCAACAGGGGAATCAGCCCCAGCATTTT. The V call is TRBV6-5, the J call TRBJ1-5; 7 nucleotides match TRBD1. Germline trimming cut 6 bases from V and 4 bases from J; bases unmatched to any gene: 6. This CDR3 has 14 amino acids. Germline-derived CDR1 and CDR2 are MNHEY and SVGAGI.

The genes are TRBV7-3 and TRBJ2-1, with 14 bases matching TRBD2. Trimming removed 5 bases from V and 9 bases from J; junction bases left unmatched: 3. The germline gives CDR1 SGHTA, CDR2 FQGTGA. The CDR3 runs 14 residues. The CDR3 spells CASSLGLAGGEQFF. The CDR3, as DNA: TGTGCCAGCAGCCTCGGACTAGCGGGAGGTGAGCAGTTCTTC. Filled out from reference TRBV7-3 and TRBJ2-1, the complete variable domain reads GAGVSQTPSNKVTEKGKYVELRCDPISGHTALYWYRQSLGQGPEFLIYFQGTGAADDSGLPNDRFFAVRPEGSVSTLKIQRTERGDSAVYLCASSLGLAGGEQFFGPGTRLTVL.

The J gene is TRBJ2-3, the V gene TRBV6-2 or TRBV6-3; 10 nucleotides line up with TRBD1. V shed 6 bases, J shed 2 bases, and the junction held 5 bases outside the gene matches. CDR1 is MNHEY, CDR2 SVGEGT, per germline. This CDR3 region has 15 residues. The chain's CDR3 is CASSQGQGITDTQYF. In DNA, the CDR3 is TGTGCCAGCAGCCAGGGACAGGGGATCACAGATACGCAGTATTTT.